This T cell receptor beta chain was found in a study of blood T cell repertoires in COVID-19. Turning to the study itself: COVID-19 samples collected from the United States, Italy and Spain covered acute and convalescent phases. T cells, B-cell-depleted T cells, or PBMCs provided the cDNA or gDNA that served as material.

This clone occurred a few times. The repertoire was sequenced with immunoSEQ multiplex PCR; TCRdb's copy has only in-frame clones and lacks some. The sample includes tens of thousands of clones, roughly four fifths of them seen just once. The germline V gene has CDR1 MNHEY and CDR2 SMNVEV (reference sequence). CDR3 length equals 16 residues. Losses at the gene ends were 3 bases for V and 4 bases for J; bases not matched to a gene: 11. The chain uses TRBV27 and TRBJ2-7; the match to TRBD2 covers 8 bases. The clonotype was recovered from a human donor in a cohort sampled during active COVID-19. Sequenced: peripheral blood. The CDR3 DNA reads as TGTGCCAGCAGTTTTCTAGCGGGTGATGCTCCTTACGAGCAGTACTTC. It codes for CASSFLAGDAPYEQYF.